One and the same sample provided the 2 T cell receptor beta chains below, sequenced in a study of T cells expressing NK-cell markers. TCRdb reanalyzed the 5' RACE reads and collapses them to one entry per CDR3 protein, without DNA. This listing includes about 370,000 distinct CDR3 sequences. The sample was blood T cells: a sorted CD56 or NKG2C T cell subset, CD4+ or CD8+ T cells, or bulk PBMC T cells (not recorded which). These receptors all come from a woman in her fifties or sixties in good health.

The chain links TRBV6-5 to TRBJ2-5; TCRdb gives TRBD1 as the D gene, but with no DNA this cannot be confirmed. Germline V gene lookup returns CDR1 MNHEY and CDR2 SVGAGI. The CDR3 is 12 residues long. The CDR3 region is CASKEGRETQYF.

The chain couples TRBV11-2 to TRBJ1-5; TCRdb's D gene call, TRBD1, goes unchecked for lack of DNA. Germline values: CDR1 SGHAT, CDR2 FQNNGV. The CDR3 is 17 amino acids. The CDR3 protein is CASSLANRGPIDQPQHF.